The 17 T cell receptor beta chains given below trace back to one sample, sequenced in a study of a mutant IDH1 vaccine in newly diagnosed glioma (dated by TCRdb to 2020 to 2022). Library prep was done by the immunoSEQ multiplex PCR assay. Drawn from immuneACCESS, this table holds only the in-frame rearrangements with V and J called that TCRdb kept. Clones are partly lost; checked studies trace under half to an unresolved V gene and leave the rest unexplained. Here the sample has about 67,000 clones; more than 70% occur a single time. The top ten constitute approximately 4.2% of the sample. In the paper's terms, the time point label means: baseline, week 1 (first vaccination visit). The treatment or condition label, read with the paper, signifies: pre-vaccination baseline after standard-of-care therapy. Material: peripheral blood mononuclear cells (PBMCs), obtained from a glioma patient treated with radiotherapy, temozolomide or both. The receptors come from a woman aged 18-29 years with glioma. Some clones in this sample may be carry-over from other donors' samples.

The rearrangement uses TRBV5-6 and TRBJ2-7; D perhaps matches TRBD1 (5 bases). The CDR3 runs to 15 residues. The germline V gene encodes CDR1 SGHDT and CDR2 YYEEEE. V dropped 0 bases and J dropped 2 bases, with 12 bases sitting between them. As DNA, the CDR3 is TGTGCCAGCAGCTTGGCACGGCAGGGAACCTACGAGCAGTACTTC. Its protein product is CASSLARQGTYEQYF.

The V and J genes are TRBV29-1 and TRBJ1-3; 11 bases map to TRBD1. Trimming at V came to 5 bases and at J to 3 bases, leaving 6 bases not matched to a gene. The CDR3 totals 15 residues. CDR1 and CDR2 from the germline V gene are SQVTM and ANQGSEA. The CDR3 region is CSVRGQGAGGNTIYF. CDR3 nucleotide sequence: TGCAGCGTTCGAGGACAGGGGGCGGGTGGAAACACCATATATTTT.

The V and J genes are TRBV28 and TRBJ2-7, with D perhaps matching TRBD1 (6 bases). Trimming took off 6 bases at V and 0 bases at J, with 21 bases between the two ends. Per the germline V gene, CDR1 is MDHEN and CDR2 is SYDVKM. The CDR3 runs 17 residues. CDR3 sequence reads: CASSPVGQGPLSYEQYF. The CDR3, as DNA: TGTGCCAGCAGCCCCGTGGGCCAGGGGCCCCTCTCCTACGAGCAGTACTTC. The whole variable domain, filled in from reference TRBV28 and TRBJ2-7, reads DVKVTQSSRYLVKRTGEKVFLECVQDMDHENMFWYRQDPGLGLRLIYFSYDVKMKEKGDIPEGYSVSREKKERFSLILESASTNQTSMYLCASSPVGQGPLSYEQYFGPGTRLTVT.

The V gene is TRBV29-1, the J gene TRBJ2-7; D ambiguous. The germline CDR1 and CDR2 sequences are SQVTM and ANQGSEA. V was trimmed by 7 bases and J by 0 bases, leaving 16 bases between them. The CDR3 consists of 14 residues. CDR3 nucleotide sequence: TGCAGCGCTGAGGCGCCAGGAAGCTCCTACGAGCAGTACTTC. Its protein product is CSAEAPGSSYEQYF.

CDR3 bases: TGTGCCAGCAACCCTATTCAGGGGGGCACTGAAGCTTTCTTT. Its protein product is CASNPIQGGTEAFF. This chain uses TRBV27 with TRBJ1-1; 7 bases fit TRBD1. The germline V gene has CDR1 MNHEY and CDR2 SMNVEV (reference sequence). The CDR3 is made up of 14 amino acids. The ends lost 7 bases at V and 4 bases at J; junction bases unmatched: 9.

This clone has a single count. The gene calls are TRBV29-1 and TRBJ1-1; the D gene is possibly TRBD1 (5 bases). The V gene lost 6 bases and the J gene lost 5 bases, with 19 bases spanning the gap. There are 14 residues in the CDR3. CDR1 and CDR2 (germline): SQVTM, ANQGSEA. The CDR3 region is CSVGPSLRDTEAFF. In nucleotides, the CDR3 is TGCAGCGTGGGGCCATCCCTGAGGGATACTGAAGCTTTCTTT.

CDR3 DNA: TGCGCCAGCAGTTGGGACAGGGCATCACCGGCGGAGCTGTTTTTT. It encodes CASSWDRASPAELFF. The chain employs TRBV5-1 and TRBJ2-2; 9 nucleotides line up with TRBD1. The trim removed 5 bases at V and 10 bases at J, leaving 12 bases unmatched. This CDR3 has 15 amino acids. CDR1 and CDR2 (germline): SGHRS, YFSETQ.

The CDR3 is CATRDRDFRPGTEAFF. As DNA, the CDR3 is TGTGCCACCCGGGACAGGGATTTTCGCCCAGGGACTGAAGCTTTCTTT. V gene TRBV2 combines with J gene TRBJ1-1, with 9 bases lining up with TRBD1. The CDR3 is 16 amino acids. The V and J ends lost 10 bases and 5 bases, in that order; junction bases with no gene match: 17. CDR1 is SNHLY and CDR2 is FYNNEI in the germline V gene.

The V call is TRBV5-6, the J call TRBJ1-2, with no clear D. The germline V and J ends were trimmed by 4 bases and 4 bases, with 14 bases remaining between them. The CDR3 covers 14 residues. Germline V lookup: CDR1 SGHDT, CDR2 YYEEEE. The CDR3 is CASSKTSLVYGYTF. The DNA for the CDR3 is TGTGCCAGCAGCAAGACTAGCCTGGTCTATGGCTACACCTTC.

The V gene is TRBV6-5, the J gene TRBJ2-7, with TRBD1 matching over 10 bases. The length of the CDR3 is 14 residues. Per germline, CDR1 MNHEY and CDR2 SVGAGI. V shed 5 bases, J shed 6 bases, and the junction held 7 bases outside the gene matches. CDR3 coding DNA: TGTGCCAGCAGTAGACAGGGGGCCACCCCCGAGCAGTACTTC. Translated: CASSRQGATPEQYF.

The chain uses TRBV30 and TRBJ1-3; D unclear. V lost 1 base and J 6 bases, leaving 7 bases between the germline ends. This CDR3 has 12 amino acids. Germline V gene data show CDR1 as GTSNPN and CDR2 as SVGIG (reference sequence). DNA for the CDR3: TGTGCCTGGAGTGGCTATTTAAACACCATATATTTT. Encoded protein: CAWSGYLNTIYF.

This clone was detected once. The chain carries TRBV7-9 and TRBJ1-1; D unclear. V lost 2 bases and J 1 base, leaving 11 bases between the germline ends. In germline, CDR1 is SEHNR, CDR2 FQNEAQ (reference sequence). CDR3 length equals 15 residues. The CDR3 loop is CASSLLRVSNTEAFF. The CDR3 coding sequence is TGTGCCAGCAGCTTATTGAGGGTTTCGAACACTGAAGCTTTCTTT.

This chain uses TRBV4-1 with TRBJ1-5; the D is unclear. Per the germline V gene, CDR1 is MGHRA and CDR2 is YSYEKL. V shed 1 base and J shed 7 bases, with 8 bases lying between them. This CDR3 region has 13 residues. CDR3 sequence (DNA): TGCGCCAGCAGCCAAGCGTCCTTACAGCCCCAGCATTTT. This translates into CASSQASLQPQHF.

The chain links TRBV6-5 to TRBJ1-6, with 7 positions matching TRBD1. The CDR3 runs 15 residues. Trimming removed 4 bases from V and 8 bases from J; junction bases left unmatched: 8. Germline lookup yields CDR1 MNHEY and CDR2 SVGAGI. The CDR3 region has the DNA TGTGCCAGCAGTTTCCGCTCGACAGGGTATTCACCCCTCCACTTT. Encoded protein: CASSFRSTGYSPLHF.

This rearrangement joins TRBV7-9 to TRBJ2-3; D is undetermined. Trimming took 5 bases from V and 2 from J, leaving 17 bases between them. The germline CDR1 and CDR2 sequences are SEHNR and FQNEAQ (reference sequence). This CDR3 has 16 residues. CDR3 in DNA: TGTGCCAGCAGCCCCAGAGCAGCGCGCTCCACAGATACGCAGTATTTT. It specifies CASSPRAARSTDTQYF.

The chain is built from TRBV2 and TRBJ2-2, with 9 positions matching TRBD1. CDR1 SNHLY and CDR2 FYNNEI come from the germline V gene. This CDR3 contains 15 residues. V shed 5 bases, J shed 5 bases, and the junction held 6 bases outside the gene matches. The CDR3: CASSLDRGVTGELFF. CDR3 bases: TGTGCCAGCAGTCTGGACAGGGGTGTGACCGGGGAGCTGTTTTTT.

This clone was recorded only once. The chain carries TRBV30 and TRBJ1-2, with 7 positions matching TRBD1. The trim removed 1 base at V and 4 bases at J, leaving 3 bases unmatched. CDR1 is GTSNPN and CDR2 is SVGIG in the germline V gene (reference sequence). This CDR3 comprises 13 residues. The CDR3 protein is CAWSGGTAYGYTF. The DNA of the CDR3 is TGTGCCTGGAGTGGAGGGACAGCCTATGGCTACACCTTC.